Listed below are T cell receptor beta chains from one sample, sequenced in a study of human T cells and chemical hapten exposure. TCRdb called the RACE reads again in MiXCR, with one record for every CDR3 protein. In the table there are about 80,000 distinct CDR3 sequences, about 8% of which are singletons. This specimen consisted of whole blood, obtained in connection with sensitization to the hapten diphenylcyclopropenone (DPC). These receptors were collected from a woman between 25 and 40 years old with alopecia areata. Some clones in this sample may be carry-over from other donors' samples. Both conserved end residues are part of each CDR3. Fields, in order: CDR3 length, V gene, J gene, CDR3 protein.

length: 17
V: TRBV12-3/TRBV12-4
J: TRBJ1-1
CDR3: CASSLIWQGTTTAEAFF

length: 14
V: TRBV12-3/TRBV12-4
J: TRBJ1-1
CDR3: CASTLADRGLVAFF

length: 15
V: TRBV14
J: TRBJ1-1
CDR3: CASSSRLIGATEAFF

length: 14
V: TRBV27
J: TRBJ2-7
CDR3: CASRPTVSSYEQYF

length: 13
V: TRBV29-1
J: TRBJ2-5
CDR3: CSGSGQLQETQYF

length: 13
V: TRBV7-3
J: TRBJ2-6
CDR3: CASRNTGANVLTF

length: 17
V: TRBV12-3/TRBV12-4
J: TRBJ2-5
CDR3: CASSLGGSGARKETQYF

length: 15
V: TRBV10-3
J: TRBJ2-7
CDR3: CAISESGSGSYEQYF

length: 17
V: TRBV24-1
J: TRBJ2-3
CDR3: CATSDSQSGTGTDTQYF

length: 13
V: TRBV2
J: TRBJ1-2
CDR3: CASNSGINDGYTF

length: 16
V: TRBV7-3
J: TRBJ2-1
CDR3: CASSSLAGGPFYEQFF

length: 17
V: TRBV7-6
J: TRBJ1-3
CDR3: CASTSRGGTSSGNTIYF

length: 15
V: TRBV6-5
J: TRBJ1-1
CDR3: CASRPGSPRNTEAFF

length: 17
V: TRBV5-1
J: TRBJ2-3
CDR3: CASSVGTSGGTTDTQYF

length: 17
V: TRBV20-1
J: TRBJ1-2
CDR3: CSGIQGAPSLSFYGYTF

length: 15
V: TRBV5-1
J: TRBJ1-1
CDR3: CASSWKGQGDTEAFF

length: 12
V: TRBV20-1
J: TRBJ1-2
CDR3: CSASWGSHGYTF

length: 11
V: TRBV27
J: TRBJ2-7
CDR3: CASSSGGGQYF

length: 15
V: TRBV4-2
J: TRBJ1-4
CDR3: CASSQERTTNEKLFF

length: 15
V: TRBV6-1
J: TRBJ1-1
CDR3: CASTRDRGVNTEAFF

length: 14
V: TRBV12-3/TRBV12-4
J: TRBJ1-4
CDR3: CASSLNPTSEKLFF

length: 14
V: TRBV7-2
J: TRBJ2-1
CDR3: CASSLGGNRPHQFF

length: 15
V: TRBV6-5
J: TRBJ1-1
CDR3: CASIVNHAGNTEAFF

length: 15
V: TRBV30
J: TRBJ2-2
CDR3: CAWRVYSSDTGELFF

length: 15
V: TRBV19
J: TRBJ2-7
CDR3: CASSIAWGQDYEQYF

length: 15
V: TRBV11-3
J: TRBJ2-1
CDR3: CASSSGVTSYNEQFF

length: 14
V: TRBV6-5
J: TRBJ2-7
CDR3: CASKALRSAYEQYF

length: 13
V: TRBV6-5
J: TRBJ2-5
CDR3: CASSPTGEETQYF

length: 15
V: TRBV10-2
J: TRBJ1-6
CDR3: CASSINWDRSSPLHF

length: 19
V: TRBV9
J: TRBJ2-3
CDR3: CASSVGLAGGLSLADTQYF

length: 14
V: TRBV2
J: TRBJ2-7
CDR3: CASSEAGLAGGSNF

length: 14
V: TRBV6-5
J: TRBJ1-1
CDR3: CASSPNTITGEAFF

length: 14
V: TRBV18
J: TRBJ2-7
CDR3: CASSETEEVFPPNF

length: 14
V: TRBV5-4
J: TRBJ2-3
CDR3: CASSSKQGADTQYF

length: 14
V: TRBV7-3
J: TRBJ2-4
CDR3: CASSLTGGGDIQYF

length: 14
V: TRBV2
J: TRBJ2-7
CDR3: CASSERVLSYEQYF

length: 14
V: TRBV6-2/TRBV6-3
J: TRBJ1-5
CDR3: CASSYGGGGQPQHF

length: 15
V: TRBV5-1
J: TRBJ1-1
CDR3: CASSLAPGMNTEAFF

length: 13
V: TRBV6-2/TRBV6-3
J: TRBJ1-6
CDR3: CASSYFQESPLHF

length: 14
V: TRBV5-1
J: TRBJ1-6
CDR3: CASSPQGGDSPLHF

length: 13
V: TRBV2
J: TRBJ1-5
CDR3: CASRGGGNQPQHF

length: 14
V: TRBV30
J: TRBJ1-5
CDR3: CAWSQGTGAQPQHF

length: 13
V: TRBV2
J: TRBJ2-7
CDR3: CAGGTGNLYEQYF

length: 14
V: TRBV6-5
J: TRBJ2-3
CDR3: CASSEVGGRDTQYF

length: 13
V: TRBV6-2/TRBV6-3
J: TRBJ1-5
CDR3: CASTTYSNQPQHF

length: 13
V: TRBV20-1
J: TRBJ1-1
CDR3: CSASRDSNTEAFF

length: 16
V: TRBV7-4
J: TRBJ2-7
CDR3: CASSEIIGTAYYEQYF

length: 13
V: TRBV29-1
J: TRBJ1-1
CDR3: CSHIETDNTEAFF

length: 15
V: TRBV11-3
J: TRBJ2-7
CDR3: CASSYRGVTLYEQYF

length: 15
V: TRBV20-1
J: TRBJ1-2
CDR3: CSAREGTVANYGYTF

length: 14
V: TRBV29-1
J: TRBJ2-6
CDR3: CSVDEGSGANVLTF

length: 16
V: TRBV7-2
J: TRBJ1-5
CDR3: CASSLGGAVSNQPQHF

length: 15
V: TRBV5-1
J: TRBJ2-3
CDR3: CATRTSGDRTDTQYF

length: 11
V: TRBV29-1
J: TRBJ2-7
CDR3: CSAESSWEQYF